Presented here are 26 T cell receptor beta chains from one specimen sequenced in a study of cytomegalovirus exposure and HLA in healthy donors. Both 60 Vbeta primers and 13 Jbeta primers went into the PCR. The data were produced by immunoSEQ multiplex PCR, yet TCRdb's version contains in-frame clones alone and is incomplete. The repertoire holds 65,000 to 90,000 clones, with about 78% as singletons. Sequenced input: PBMCs. These receptors were taken from a woman aged 40 to 50 in good health and CMV-seropositive.

The rearrangement joins TRBV19 to TRBJ2-1, with 13 bases fitting TRBD2. Germline CDR1 is LNHDA and CDR2 is SQIVND (reference sequence). Trimming cost V 6 bases and J 8 bases; bases outside gene matches: 4. The CDR3 sequence is 14 residues long. Here the CDR3 reads CASSTSGGAHEQFF. The CDR3 nucleotides read TGTGCCAGTAGCACTAGCGGGGGGGCGCATGAGCAGTTCTTC.

The chain joins TRBV27 to TRBJ1-6, with 7 bases identical to TRBD1. V lost 5 bases to trimming and J lost 16 bases; unmatched junction nucleotides: 11. Looked up from germline, CDR1 is MNHEY and CDR2 is SMNVEV (reference sequence). This CDR3 contains 13 residues. The CDR3: CASSRDSEMRLHF. CDR3 DNA sequence: TGTGCCAGCAGTCGGGACAGTGAGATGCGGCTCCACTTT.

This clone was seen just once. The chain joins TRBV2 to TRBJ1-2; 8 bases are a match to TRBD1. V trimming: 4 bases; J trimming: 6 bases; junction bases outside the gene matches: 7. This CDR3 region has 14 residues. CDR1 SNHLY and CDR2 FYNNEI come from the germline V gene. CDR3 protein: CASSGLDRGNGYTF. For the CDR3, the DNA is TGTGCCAGCAGTGGGCTTGACAGGGGAAATGGCTACACCTTC.

The chain joins TRBV2 to TRBJ2-7, with D maybe TRBD1 (5 bases). Germline loops: CDR1 SNHLY, CDR2 FYNNEI. The CDR3 loop spans 12 amino acids. The germline V and J ends were trimmed by 6 bases and 6 bases, with 12 bases remaining between them. The DNA of the CDR3 is TGTGCCAGCAGCTACACAGGACCCGAGCAGTACTTC. Translation: CASSYTGPEQYF.

The table lists this clone with a few counts. The chain uses TRBV2 and TRBJ1-5; D may be TRBD1 (5 bases). Per the germline V gene, CDR1 is SNHLY and CDR2 is FYNNEI. The CDR3 contains 15 residues. V shed 5 bases and J shed 2 bases, with 13 bases lying between them. The CDR3 nucleotides read TGTGCCAGCAGTCTCCAGGGAGGTGGCAATCAGCCCCAGCATTTT. It specifies CASSLQGGGNQPQHF.

The chain links TRBV5-5 to TRBJ2-6, with 7 bases fitting TRBD1. With 2 bases clipped from V and 1 base from J, the junction kept 0 bases outside the gene matches. There are 15 residues in the CDR3. Germline CDR1 and CDR2: SGHKS and YYEKEE (reference sequence). The CDR3 protein is CASSLQGSGANVLTF. CDR3 sequence (DNA): TGTGCCAGCAGCTTACAGGGGTCTGGGGCCAACGTCCTGACTTTC.

The J gene is TRBJ1-3, the V gene TRBV19, with TRBD1 matching over 8 bases. Trimming cost V 3 bases and J 0 bases; bases outside gene matches: 4. Per the germline V gene, CDR1 is LNHDA and CDR2 is SQIVND (reference sequence). This CDR3 is 16 amino acids long. The CDR3 here is CASSIDRGPSGNTIYF. CDR3 DNA sequence: TGTGCCAGTAGTATCGACAGGGGACCCTCTGGAAACACCATATATTTT. The full variable domain, completed using reference TRBV19 and TRBJ1-3, is DGGITQSPKYLFRKEGQNVTLSCEQNLNHDAMYWYRQDPGQGLRLIYYSQIVNDFQKGDIAEGYSVSREKKESFPLTVTSAQKNPTAFYLCASSIDRGPSGNTIYFGEGSWLTVV.

The rearrangement joins TRBV28 to TRBJ1-4, with D perhaps matching TRBD1 (5 bases). This CDR3 is built from 15 residues. V was pared by 2 bases and J by 4 bases, with 11 bases between. Germline V CDR1 and CDR2: MDHEN, SYDVKM. The CDR3 DNA follows: TGTGCCAGCAGTTTAGGAGGGGACCTTAATGAAAAACTGTTTTTT. Residues: CASSLGGDLNEKLFF.

This chain links TRBV7-8 with TRBJ2-7; TRBD2 agrees at 7 bases. The V gene's germline CDR1 is SGHVS and CDR2 FQNEAQ. CDR3 length: 16 amino acids. V lost 5 bases to trimming and J lost 0 bases; unmatched junction nucleotides: 10. CDR3 DNA sequence: TGTGCCAGCAGCGTAAGCTCCTTAGCGGGCTCCTACGAGCAGTACTTC. Translated, it gives CASSVSSLAGSYEQYF.

The V call is TRBV6-5, the J call TRBJ2-1, with D perhaps TRBD2 (6 bases). V lost 6 bases to trimming and J lost 8 bases, with 14 bases between them. Germline-derived CDR1 and CDR2 are MNHEY and SVGAGI. The CDR3 contains 13 residues. The CDR3 DNA reads as TGTGCCAGCAGGGCCCCGGGAGTCGATGAGCAGTTCTTC. Translation gives CASRAPGVDEQFF.

The chain couples TRBV18 to TRBJ2-7; no clear D. This CDR3 spans 13 amino acids. V gave up 3 bases and J gave up 5 bases, with 11 bases separating them. The germline V gene has CDR1 KGHSH and CDR2 LQKENI. The CDR3 sequence is CASSPILEHEQYF. CDR3 nucleotide sequence: TGTGCCAGCTCACCCATCCTAGAGCACGAGCAGTACTTC.

The rearrangement uses TRBV6-6 and TRBJ2-1, with 7 bases identical to TRBD1. In germline, CDR1 is MNHNY, CDR2 SVGAGI (reference sequence). The CDR3 has 16 amino acids. The ends lost 2 bases at V and 3 bases at J; junction bases unmatched: 7. The CDR3 DNA follows: TGTGCCAGCAGTTACCAGGGGAACAGGGGCTACAATGAGCAGTTCTTC. This encodes CASSYQGNRGYNEQFF.

In this sample, this clone turned up a few times. The chain couples TRBV5-1 to TRBJ1-1; 8 bases fit TRBD1. The germline V gene has CDR1 SGHRS and CDR2 YFSETQ. CDR3 size: 13 residues. V shed 4 bases and J 4 bases; nucleotides not matched to a gene: 3. CDR3: CASSLDRATEAFF. Written as DNA, the CDR3 is TGCGCCAGCAGCCTGGACAGGGCCACTGAAGCTTTCTTT.

This clone was detected only a few times. The chain links TRBV10-3 to TRBJ1-1; D call uncertain. The CDR3 is made up of 13 amino acids. Per the germline V gene, CDR1 is ENHRY and CDR2 is SYGVKD. Between the trimmed V and J ends, which lost 5 bases and 2 bases, there was a span of 9 bases. The CDR3 coding sequence is TGTGCCATCAGTCATGACTTCAACACTGAAGCTTTCTTT. Residues: CAISHDFNTEAFF.

V is TRBV6-5 and J is TRBJ2-1; D unclear. The V and J ends lost 0 bases and 6 bases respectively, with 9 bases between them. The CDR3 is made up of 14 amino acids. From germline, CDR1 is MNHEY and CDR2 SVGAGI. In nucleotides, the CDR3 is TGTGCCAGCAGTTACTCTGGGCCCTTCAATGAGCAGTTCTTC. Protein sequence: CASSYSGPFNEQFF.

The rearrangement uses TRBV7-9 and TRBJ1-2; D uncertain. The CDR3 sequence is 15 residues long. CDR1 and CDR2 (germline): SEHNR, FQNEAQ (reference sequence). V lost 5 bases to trimming and J lost 4 bases, with 17 bases between them. The CDR3, as DNA: TGTGCCAGCAGCCCGGGAGACGGGAGAGGCTATGGCTACACCTTC. Protein: CASSPGDGRGYGYTF.

The chain is built from TRBV6-6 and TRBJ2-1; maybe TRBD1 (5 bases). Germline V gene sequence: CDR1 MNHNY, CDR2 SVGAGI (reference sequence). Between the trimmed V and J ends, which lost 6 bases and 5 bases, there was a span of 14 bases. The CDR3 is 14 amino acids. This CDR3 reads CASSPNGRDNEQFF. The CDR3 nucleotides read TGTGCCAGCAGCCCCAACGGCAGGGACAATGAGCAGTTCTTC.

V and J are TRBV14 and TRBJ2-2; D perhaps matches TRBD1 (6 bases). The CDR3 is 17 amino acids. The V gene lost 6 bases and the J gene lost 5 bases, with 22 bases spanning the gap. Per the germline V gene, CDR1 is SGHDN and CDR2 is FVKESK. The CDR3 here is CASRGDTGERPTGELFF. In DNA form, the CDR3 reads TGTGCCAGCAGGGGGGACACCGGTGAACGGCCGACCGGGGAGCTGTTTTTT.

The gene calls are TRBV6-5 and TRBJ2-7, with D hard to call. Deletions cut 2 bases from V and 0 bases from J, with 5 bases between. Germline V lookup: CDR1 MNHEY, CDR2 SVGAGI. CDR3 size: 13 residues. CDR3 bases: TGTGCCAGCAGTTACGCCAGCTCCTACGAGCAGTACTTC. It yields the protein CASSYASSYEQYF.

The chain couples TRBV13 to TRBJ2-5, with 9 bases aligning to TRBD1. The CDR3 sequence is 15 residues long. After removal of 1 base from V and 5 bases from J, the junction contained 5 bases not matched to a gene. Germline CDR1 PRHDT, CDR2 FYEKMQ (reference sequence). This CDR3 is CASSLATGGAETQYF. In DNA, the CDR3 is TGTGCCAGCAGCTTAGCAACAGGGGGCGCGGAGACCCAGTACTTC.

This clone was found a few times. The V and J genes are TRBV2 and TRBJ1-4, with TRBD1 as a possible D gene (5 bases). V lost 6 bases to trimming and J lost 2 bases, with 10 bases between them. This CDR3 comprises 14 residues. Germline V CDR1 and CDR2: SNHLY, FYNNEI. The CDR3 loop reads CASSLTVTNEKLFF. The CDR3 DNA sequence: TGTGCCAGCAGCCTGACAGTCACTAATGAAAAACTGTTTTTT.

The chain carries TRBV5-4 and TRBJ2-1; TRBD2 agrees at 12 bases. With 2 bases clipped from V and 7 bases from J, the junction kept 4 bases outside the gene matches. The CDR3 contains 15 residues. In germline, CDR1 is SGHNT, CDR2 YYREEE (reference sequence). This chain's CDR3 is CASSLPSGGGNEQFF. The CDR3 nucleotides read TGTGCCAGCAGCTTACCTAGCGGGGGGGGTAATGAGCAGTTCTTC.

This chain links TRBV27 with TRBJ2-3, with 9 bases that match TRBD2. Germline V gene sequence: CDR1 MNHEY, CDR2 SMNVEV (reference sequence). With 1 base clipped from V and 4 bases from J, the junction kept 9 bases outside the gene matches. The CDR3 has 17 residues. For the CDR3, the DNA is TGTGCCAGCAGTTTATTAGTAAGCGGGGGGTACTCAGATACGCAGTATTTT. As protein: CASSLLVSGGYSDTQYF.

The chain combines TRBV9 with TRBJ1-6; 11 positions match TRBD1. Germline V gene lookup returns CDR1 SGDLS and CDR2 YYNGEE. This CDR3 is 16 amino acids long. Unmatched junction bases numbered 8, after V lost 3 bases and J lost 9 bases. CDR3 nucleotides: TGTGCCAGCAGCGCCTCCTCTGGACAGGGGGCTTCACCCCTCCACTTT. This sequence encodes CASSASSGQGASPLHF.

The chain employs TRBV7-9 and TRBJ2-5; 8 bases agree with TRBD2. Unmatched junction bases numbered 10, after V lost 5 bases and J lost 5 bases. The CDR3 has 15 amino acids. The V gene's germline CDR1 is SEHNR and CDR2 FQNEAQ (reference sequence). CDR3 sequence: CASSHQAGALETQYF. DNA for the CDR3: TGTGCCAGCAGCCACCAAGCGGGGGCCTTGGAGACCCAGTACTTC.

This clone has more than one count but fewer than ten. The chain recombines TRBV2 with TRBJ2-1; 8 nucleotides match TRBD1. Germline loops: CDR1 SNHLY, CDR2 FYNNEI. The length of the CDR3 is 13 residues. V was pared by 4 bases and J by 5 bases, with 1 base of the junction left unmatched. The CDR3 DNA follows: TGTGCCAGCAGTGGGACAGGGAACAATGAGCAGTTCTTC. Its translation: CASSGTGNNEQFF. The whole variable domain, filled in from reference TRBV2 and TRBJ2-1, reads EPEVTQTPSHQVTQMGQEVILRCVPISNHLYFYWYRQILGQKVEFLVSFYNNEISEKSEIFDDQFSVERPDGSNFTLKIRSTKLEDSAMYFCASSGTGNNEQFFGPGTRLTVL.